What follows is one T cell receptor beta chain and its context. Its specificity is not known. The sample originates from a study of vaccination effects on CD4 cells after COVID-19. Study details: PBMC cultures contained two million cells per well, 9.5 to 10 IU/ml IL-2 and roughly 10 ug/ml peptides. Study findings and constraints: Healthy vaccinees' vaccine-induced clones included only 1 of 255 cross-reacting with common cold coronaviruses. After vaccination, at late timepoints, clones induced by infection and by vaccine contracted markedly.

The V segment lost 4 bases and the J segment 7 bases; nucleotides outside the gene matches: 5. This CDR3 is built from 15 residues. Looked up from germline, CDR1 is MDHEN and CDR2 is SYDVKM. Between days 9 and 10 of culture, CD4+ T cells were separated out. Two doses of BNT162b2 or mRNA-1273 vaccine were administered to participants. The study found no prior SARS-CoV-2 infection in the vaccine recipients, who tested negative for nucleocapsid antibodies. The assay was immunoSEQ multiplex PCR, and TCRdb's table has in-frame clones only and misses some. The sample consists of fewer than 75,000 clones, about 81% of them appearing once.

The chain carries TRBV28 and TRBJ1-4; 11 bases are shared with TRBD1. This clonotype was obtained from a human donor who received a COVID-19 vaccine. Sequences were derived from CD4+ T cells from PBMCs cultured without peptide, sampled after COVID-19 vaccination. The CDR3 is CASSSDRGLGEKLFF. For the CDR3, the DNA is TGTGCCAGCAGTTCGGACAGGGGGCTAGGTGAAAAACTGTTTTTT.